The 30 T cell receptor beta chains in this list originate from one sample, sequenced in a study of T cell responses to AZD1222 COVID-19 vaccine. Profiling relied on immunoSEQ multiplex PCR, and the TCRdb table lists in-frame clones only, not all of them. The table includes roughly 200,000 clones, approximately 94% detected once. The sequencing used peripheral blood, collected 28 days after the second dose of the MenACWY control vaccine. All receptors derive from an adult who received the MenACWY meningococcal vaccine as a control.

The chain uses TRBV3-1 (or the pseudogene TRBV3-2) and TRBJ1-1; possible D gene TRBD1, 5 bases. CDR3 length: 13 amino acids. Trimming took 4 bases from V and 4 from J, leaving 10 bases between them. CDR1 and CDR2 from the germline V gene are LGHDT and YNNKEL (reference sequence). The CDR3 spells CASSRAGPTEAFF. In nucleotides, the CDR3 is TGTGCCAGCAGCCGGGCAGGGCCCACTGAAGCTTTCTTT.

This clone showed up just once. V gene TRBV30 combines with J gene TRBJ2-7; a possible D gene is TRBD2 (6 bases). The V gene lost 8 bases and the J gene lost 3 bases, with 14 bases spanning the gap. Per the germline V gene, CDR1 is GTSNPN and CDR2 is SVGIG (reference sequence). The CDR3 has 12 residues. CDR3: CAGGQGDYEQYF. CDR3 nucleotides: TGTGCCGGAGGGCAGGGAGACTACGAGCAGTACTTC.

J is TRBJ1-2 and V is TRBV2; D might be TRBD1 (5 bases). The V gene's germline CDR1 is SNHLY and CDR2 FYNNEI. The CDR3 loop spans 13 amino acids. V dropped 6 bases and J dropped 4 bases, with 12 bases sitting between them. The CDR3 region has the DNA TGTGCCAGCAGCAACCAGGGACCCTATGGCTACACCTTC. This sequence encodes CASSNQGPYGYTF.

The chain combines TRBV29-1 with TRBJ2-7, with TRBD1 matching 10 bases. V lost 4 bases, J lost 5 bases, and 8 bases stayed unmatched. There are 14 residues in the CDR3. From germline, CDR1 is SQVTM and CDR2 ANQGSEA. CDR3 nucleotide sequence: TGCAGCGTTGTAGAGGGACAGGGGAAGGACGAGCAGTACTTC. It encodes CSVVEGQGKDEQYF.

The chain is built from TRBV19 and TRBJ2-5; 9 nucleotides agree with TRBD2. Germline V gene data show CDR1 as LNHDA and CDR2 as SQIVND (reference sequence). V shed 5 bases and J 5 bases; nucleotides not matched to a gene: 18. The CDR3 loop spans 18 amino acids. DNA of the CDR3: TGTGCCAGTAGTGCCCAGAGGGCTAGCGGGGTTTCGAGGGAGACCCAGTACTTC. It codes for CASSAQRASGVSRETQYF. Looking up the rest from reference TRBV19 and TRBJ2-5 gives the full variable domain: DGGITQSPKYLFRKEGQNVTLSCEQNLNHDAMYWYRQDPGQGLRLIYYSQIVNDFQKGDIAEGYSVSREKKESFPLTVTSAQKNPTAFYLCASSAQRASGVSRETQYFGPGTRLLVL.

The gene calls are TRBV7-3 and TRBJ2-3; tentatively, D is TRBD2 (6 bases). Germline-derived CDR1 and CDR2 are SGHTA and FQGTGA. The CDR3 totals 14 residues. The germline V and J ends were trimmed by 5 bases and 3 bases, with 12 bases remaining between them. CDR3 sequence reads: CASSPGVVTDTQYF. The CDR3, as DNA: TGTGCCAGCAGCCCGGGAGTTGTAACAGATACGCAGTATTTT.

This rearrangement joins TRBV28 to TRBJ2-3; TRBD2 might be the D (5 bases). CDR1 and CDR2 (germline): MDHEN, SYDVKM. This CDR3 is 16 amino acids long. The V end lost 1 base, the J end lost 3 bases, and 14 bases lay between the germline ends. The CDR3 protein is CASSLLARRGTDTQYF. DNA of the CDR3: TGTGCCAGCAGTTTATTGGCTAGAAGAGGGACAGATACGCAGTATTTT.

In this sample, this clone turned up once. V usage is TRBV19 and J usage is TRBJ1-1, with D uncertain. CDR1 is LNHDA and CDR2 is SQIVND in the germline V gene (reference sequence). CDR3 length: 13 residues. Trimming took off 6 bases at V and 1 base at J, with 9 bases between the two ends. The CDR3 bases are TGTGCCAGTAGGGAGGGAGGGAACACTGAAGCTTTCTTT. This codes for CASREGGNTEAFF.

This chain joins TRBV27 and TRBJ1-1; perhaps TRBD1 as D (5 bases). The germline CDR1 and CDR2 sequences are MNHEY and SMNVEV (reference sequence). The CDR3 length is 15 residues. V shed 5 bases and J shed 0 bases, with 13 bases lying between them. The CDR3 loop reads CASSPWVGVNTEAFF. The CDR3 coding sequence is TGTGCCAGCAGTCCTTGGGTAGGGGTGAACACTGAAGCTTTCTTT.

CDR3 residues: CASSLGPDRRDEQYF. As DNA, the CDR3 is TGTGCCAGCAGCTTAGGCCCGGACCGTAGAGACGAGCAGTACTTC. The chain combines TRBV7-2 with TRBJ2-7; D is undetermined. The CDR3 has 15 amino acids. Per germline, CDR1 SGHTA and CDR2 FQGNSA. Deletions cut 1 base from V and 5 bases from J, with 15 bases between.

The genes are TRBV12-1 and TRBJ2-1; the D segment call TRBD2 is taken from the table without a DNA check. TRBV12-1 is classified as a pseudogene. The CDR3 has 15 amino acids. The CDR3 nucleotides are TGTGCCAGCAGCTTTGCCCGGGAGGGCCCCAATGAGCAGTTCTTC. It is translated as CASSFAREGPNEQFF.

The rearrangement links TRBV2 to TRBJ2-3; 11 nucleotides line up with TRBD2. Trimming removed 2 bases from V and 5 bases from J; junction bases left unmatched: 9. The V gene's germline CDR1 is SNHLY and CDR2 FYNNEI. The CDR3 runs to 17 residues. This chain's CDR3 is CASSELTSGRTLDTQYF. The CDR3 DNA reads TGTGCCAGCAGTGAACTCACTAGCGGGAGAACCTTAGATACGCAGTATTTT.

A word on this clone: The germline gene is not matched at one end of the junction; a read error may be the cause. The rearrangement uses TRBV5-1 and TRBJ2-3; 8 bases are shared with TRBD1. The CDR3 loop spans 15 amino acids. The germline gives CDR1 SGHRS, CDR2 YFSETQ. The CDR3 DNA is TGCGCCAGCAGCTGGGGCGGACAGGGAACAGATGCGCAGTATTTT. Encoded protein: CASSWGGQGTDAQYF.

For the CDR3, the DNA is TGTGCCAGCAGCTTAGCGCGGCAGGGGGCTAACTACGAGCAGTACTTC. Its protein is CASSLARQGANYEQYF. The V gene is TRBV7-2, the J gene TRBJ2-7, with TRBD1 identical over 8 bases. The CDR3 is 16 residues long. Looked up from germline, CDR1 is SGHTA and CDR2 is FQGNSA. V was pared by 0 bases and J by 3 bases, with 7 bases of the junction left unmatched.

The CDR3 protein is CASSEGGGPYGYTF. The DNA of the CDR3 is TGCGCCAGCAGTGAGGGAGGAGGTCCATATGGCTACACCTTC. The chain combines TRBV10-2 with TRBJ1-2; D uncertain. The V and J ends lost 2 bases and 5 bases respectively, with 12 bases between them. Germline-derived CDR1 and CDR2 are WSHSY and SAAADI. The CDR3 spans 14 residues.

V gene TRBV24-1 combines with J gene TRBJ2-7; D gene unclear. This CDR3 is built from 15 residues. With 7 bases removed from V and 2 bases from J, the gap between germline ends came to 17 bases. CDR1 and CDR2 (germline): KGHDR, SFDVKD. CDR3 loop: CATSHIIDGAYEQYF. The CDR3, as DNA: TGTGCCACCAGCCACATAATCGACGGAGCCTACGAGCAGTACTTC.

This chain connects TRBV30 to TRBJ1-4, with D hard to call. From germline, CDR1 is GTSNPN and CDR2 SVGIG (reference sequence). Between the trimmed V and J ends, which lost 3 bases and 3 bases, there was a span of 8 bases. This CDR3 is 13 amino acids long. CDR3 DNA: TGTGCCTGGAGGGTTCGGTCTAATGAAAAACTGTTTTTT. It is translated as CAWRVRSNEKLFF.

This chain links TRBV19 with TRBJ2-4, with D perhaps matching TRBD1 (5 bases). V was shortened by 5 bases and J by 4 bases, with 12 bases between the two germline ends. This CDR3 spans 14 amino acids. The V gene's germline CDR1 is LNHDA and CDR2 SQIVND (reference sequence). DNA for the CDR3: TGTGCCAGTAGTTCCTATGACAGAAAAAACATTCAGTACTTC. Translating it yields CASSSYDRKNIQYF.

The V gene is TRBV12-3 or TRBV12-4, the J gene TRBJ1-1; no firm D call. V was pared by 1 base and J by 4 bases, with 4 bases between. The CDR3 is 12 amino acids. The CDR3 here is CASSLGSTEAFF. CDR3 sequence (DNA): TGTGCCAGCAGTTTAGGAAGCACTGAAGCTTTCTTT.

The chain has TRBV24-1 and TRBJ1-2; D gene ambiguous. The CDR3 length is 12 residues. V lost 6 bases to trimming and J lost 0 bases, with 4 bases between them. Germline V lookup: CDR1 KGHDR, CDR2 SFDVKD. CDR3 in DNA: TGTGCCACCAGTACCTCTAACTATGGCTACACCTTC. This encodes CATSTSNYGYTF.

V usage is TRBV7-9 and J usage is TRBJ2-3; 8 nucleotides agree with TRBD1. From germline, CDR1 is SEHNR and CDR2 FQNEAQ (reference sequence). This CDR3 spans 14 amino acids. The J segment lost 4 bases and the V segment lost 6 bases, leaving 6 bases of the junction unmatched. Written as DNA, the CDR3 is TGTGCCAGCAGGTGGACAGGGTCCCCAGATACGCAGTATTTT. It specifies CASRWTGSPDTQYF.

The V and J genes are TRBV9 and TRBJ2-7; D remains unclear. The CDR3 loop spans 14 amino acids. V lost 0 bases and J lost 4, with 11 bases in between. From germline, CDR1 is SGDLS and CDR2 YYNGEE. This CDR3 is CASSVAGVGYEQYF. In DNA, the CDR3 is TGTGCCAGCAGCGTAGCAGGTGTTGGATACGAGCAGTACTTC. Combining the CDR3 with reference TRBV9 and TRBJ2-7 gives the whole variable domain DSGVTQTPKHLITATGQRVTLRCSPRSGDLSVYWYQQSLDQGLQFLIQYYNGEERAKGNILERFSAQQFPDLHSELNLSSLELGDSALYFCASSVAGVGYEQYFGPGTRLTVT.

DNA for the CDR3: TGTGCCAGCAGTTCGGGGGTGATCATGAACACTGAAGCTTTCTTT. Protein: CASSSGVIMNTEAFF. This chain connects TRBV27 to TRBJ1-1; possible D gene TRBD1, 5 bases. V lost 4 bases and J 0 bases, leaving 12 bases between the germline ends. This CDR3 contains 15 residues. Germline V lookup: CDR1 MNHEY, CDR2 SMNVEV (reference sequence).

The V call is TRBV6-1, the J call TRBJ2-7; D is undetermined. CDR1 is MNHNS, CDR2 SASEGT, per germline. This CDR3 is built from 16 residues. With 4 bases removed from V and 1 base from J, the gap between germline ends came to 17 bases. The CDR3, as DNA: TGTGCCAGCAGTGCAGGACCAGTCGGGCGATCCTACGAGCAGTACTTC. Translation gives CASSAGPVGRSYEQYF.

This clone was counted a single time. The rearrangement joins TRBV5-1 to TRBJ2-2; 7 bases map to TRBD1. CDR3 length: 16 amino acids. The V and J ends lost 0 bases and 0 bases, in that order; junction bases with no gene match: 2. Germline CDR1 SGHRS, CDR2 YFSETQ. Written as DNA, the CDR3 is TGCGCCAGCAGCTTGGCCCAGGGGGCGAACACCGGGGAGCTGTTTTTT. Its translation: CASSLAQGANTGELFF. Using reference TRBV5-1 and TRBJ2-2 for the parts outside the CDR3, the full variable domain is KAGVTQTPRYLIKTRGQQVTLSCSPISGHRSVSWYQQTPGQGLQFLFEYFSETQRNKGNFPGRFSGRQFSNSRSEMNVSTLELGDSALYLCASSLAQGANTGELFFGEGSRLTVL.

This clone has just a few counts. The rearrangement links TRBV27 to TRBJ1-1; weak D call: TRBD1 (5 bases). V gave up 3 bases and J gave up 0 bases, with 8 bases separating them. Germline V gene sequence: CDR1 MNHEY, CDR2 SMNVEV (reference sequence). The CDR3 spans 14 residues. For the CDR3, the DNA is TGTGCCAGCAGTTTGTCGGGGGTGAACACTGAAGCTTTCTTT. Encoded protein: CASSLSGVNTEAFF.

The V gene is TRBV7-8, the J gene TRBJ2-1; 12 bases are a match to TRBD2. The CDR3 contains 15 residues. The V gene's germline CDR1 is SGHVS and CDR2 FQNEAQ. The V and J ends lost 5 bases and 7 bases, in that order; junction bases with no gene match: 6. The CDR3, as DNA: TGTGCCAGCAGCGCCGTTACTAGCGGGAGGAATGAGCAGTTCTTC. Amino acid sequence: CASSAVTSGRNEQFF.

The chain joins TRBV7-3 to TRBJ1-6, with D possibly being TRBD1 (5 bases). The CDR3 loop spans 15 amino acids. CDR1 and CDR2 (germline): SGHTA, FQGTGA. V dropped 6 bases and J dropped 6 bases, with 15 bases sitting between them. In DNA form, the CDR3 reads TGTGCCAGCAGTCAATTAGACAGTGGTAATTCACCCCTCCACTTT. It is translated as CASSQLDSGNSPLHF. Using reference TRBV7-3 and TRBJ1-6 for the parts outside the CDR3, the full variable domain is GAGVSQTPSNKVTEKGKYVELRCDPISGHTALYWYRQSLGQGPEFLIYFQGTGAADDSGLPNDRFFAVRPEGSVSTLKIQRTERGDSAVYLCASSQLDSGNSPLHFGNGTRLTVT.

As concerns this clone: Because it lacks the conserved phenylalanine or tryptophan at the end, this CDR3 is likely a read error. Because the CDR3's place on the DNA is in doubt, the DNA is left out and the CDR3 is given as listed by TCRdb. The J gene is TRBJ1-3, the V gene TRBV28; the table calls TRBD1, which could not be checked here. The CDR3 is 13 amino acids long, termini counted. Germline CDR1 MDHEN, CDR2 SYDVKM. The CDR3 reads CASSAGTGTSRAL.

The J gene is TRBJ1-2, the V gene TRBV2; 8 bases align to TRBD1. V was clipped by 6 bases and J by 7 bases; unmatched bases: 13. This CDR3 is 15 amino acids long. Per the germline V gene, CDR1 is SNHLY and CDR2 is FYNNEI. CDR3 coding DNA: TGTGCCAGCAGCCAAAGATCGACAGGGGAATCTGGCTACACCTTC. It is translated as CASSQRSTGESGYTF.